This paragraph covers one T cell receptor (beta chain) sequence. In the original processing: The authors estimated nucleated cell counts from reference gene primer amplification. Libraries were prepared by immunoSEQ multiplex PCR; TCRdb keeps only in-frame clonotypes and omits some of them. Clone size and the V and J calls come from that table; the DNA yielded D and trimming. The data hold about 270,000 clones, with 80% to 85% observed a single time. Germline V gene sequence: CDR1 SNHLY, CDR2 FYNNEI. This CDR3 region has 17 residues. Trimming took 4 bases from V and 3 from J, leaving 20 bases between them. The source of the sample is a study of blood T cell repertoires in COVID-19. Study at large: Samples of COVID-19 (acute and convalescent) were obtained from the United States, Italy and Spain. From T cells, B-cell-depleted T cells, or PBMCs came the material, which was cDNA or gDNA.

The genes are TRBV2 and TRBJ2-3, with D perhaps TRBD2 (5 bases). Material: peripheral blood. The source is a woman aged 55-70 years with active or convalescent COVID-19. The CDR3 DNA is TGTGCCAGCAGTGGCCCGAGGGTTAGCGTAGGGACAGATACGCAGTATTTT. Translated: CASSGPRVSVGTDTQYF.